These T cell receptor beta chains were read from a single sample in a study of beta chain features in type 1 diabetes. The table came from immunoSEQ multiplex PCR; TCRdb's copy has only in-frame clones and leaves some out. The sample yields approximately 170,000 clones, 7.5% to 10% seen once. Sequences were obtained from central memory CD4+ T cells from blood. Every receptor here comes from a woman aged 18-30 years in good health. The CDR3 runs from the conserved cysteine through the conserved F or W. Each record gives: D gene, J gene, clone size, V gene, CDR3 protein, CDR3 DNA. The D gene is left open where the match is weak. The size field is filled for only some rows; it gives once, few, many or a size class.

d_call: -; j_call: TRBJ2-2; clone_size: few; v_call: TRBV29-1; cdr3_aa: CSVDQGNTGELFF; cdr3_nt: TGCAGCGTGGACCAGGGGAACACCGGGGAGCTGTTTTTT
d_call: -; j_call: TRBJ1-5; clone_size: -; v_call: TRBV6-5; cdr3_aa: CASSWRNQPQHF; cdr3_nt: TGTGCCAGCTCTTGGAGGAATCAGCCCCAGCATTTT
d_call: TRBD2; j_call: TRBJ2-1; clone_size: few; v_call: TRBV5-4; cdr3_aa: CASSLTLLADSYNEQFF; cdr3_nt: TGTGCCAGCAGCTTGACACTACTAGCGGACTCCTACAATGAGCAGTTCTTC
d_call: TRBD1; j_call: TRBJ1-6; clone_size: -; v_call: TRBV18; cdr3_aa: CASSPGTGALRSPLHF; cdr3_nt: TGTGCCAGCTCACCAGGGACAGGGGCCCTACGGTCGCCCCTCCACTTT
d_call: TRBD2; j_call: TRBJ2-3; clone_size: -; v_call: TRBV5-1; cdr3_aa: CASSLVAGGPNTQYF; cdr3_nt: TGCGCCAGCAGCTTGGTGGCGGGAGGGCCGAATACGCAGTATTTT
d_call: TRBD1; j_call: TRBJ2-5; clone_size: few; v_call: TRBV2; cdr3_aa: CASGPDRGETQYF; cdr3_nt: TGTGCCAGCGGACCGGACAGGGGAGAGACCCAGTACTTC
d_call: TRBD2; j_call: TRBJ2-1; clone_size: -; v_call: TRBV29-1; cdr3_aa: CSVTTGLAGVNEQFF; cdr3_nt: TGCAGCGTAACAACAGGACTAGCGGGGGTCAATGAGCAGTTCTTC
d_call: -; j_call: TRBJ1-2; clone_size: many; v_call: TRBV15; cdr3_aa: CATSREGSGYTF; cdr3_nt: TGTGCCACCAGCAGAGAAGGGAGCGGCTACACCTTC
d_call: -; j_call: TRBJ2-2; clone_size: many; v_call: TRBV7-9; cdr3_aa: CASSLSGGRIGELFF; cdr3_nt: TGTGCCAGCAGCTTATCCGGGGGAAGGATCGGGGAGCTGTTTTTT
d_call: TRBD1; j_call: TRBJ1-1; clone_size: many; v_call: TRBV5-1; cdr3_aa: CASSPGQPNTEAFF; cdr3_nt: TGCGCCAGCAGCCCGGGACAGCCGAACACTGAAGCTTTCTTT
d_call: -; j_call: TRBJ1-3; clone_size: few; v_call: TRBV7-9; cdr3_aa: CASSLPGNTIYF; cdr3_nt: TGTGCCAGCAGCCTACCTGGAAACACCATATATTTT
d_call: -; j_call: TRBJ2-5; clone_size: few; v_call: TRBV1; cdr3_aa: CTSSQEILAKYQETQYF; cdr3_nt: TGCACCAGCAGCCAAGAGATACTAGCGAAGTACCAAGAGACCCAGTACTTC
d_call: -; j_call: TRBJ1-2; clone_size: few; v_call: TRBV2; cdr3_aa: CASSAQPYGYTF; cdr3_nt: TGTGCCAGCAGTGCACAGCCCTATGGCTACACCTTC
d_call: TRBD2; j_call: TRBJ2-7; clone_size: -; v_call: TRBV6-1; cdr3_aa: CASSRTSGYEQYF; cdr3_nt: TGTGCCAGCAGTAGGACTAGCGGATACGAGCAGTACTTC
d_call: TRBD1; j_call: TRBJ2-3; clone_size: -; v_call: TRBV7-9; cdr3_aa: CASSTSTGWADTQYF; cdr3_nt: TGTGCCAGCAGCACGTCGACAGGGTGGGCAGATACGCAGTATTTT
d_call: -; j_call: TRBJ1-1; clone_size: -; v_call: TRBV4-1; cdr3_aa: CASSQVDTNTEAFF; cdr3_nt: TGCGCCAGCAGCCAAGTGGACACGAACACTGAAGCTTTCTTT